A selection of T cell receptor beta chains follows, all from one sample in a study of blood T cell repertoires in COVID-19. Produced via immunoSEQ multiplex PCR; TCRdb's table is partial and in-frame only. The repertoire holds 150,000 to 200,000 clones, with roughly 80% as singletons. Sequencing was done on a sample of peripheral blood. The origin of the receptors is a woman in her twenties or thirties with acute or convalescent COVID-19. The CDR3 runs from the conserved cysteine through the conserved F or W. The order of the fields is J gene, clone size, D gene, V gene, CDR3 protein, CDR3 DNA. D genes are given only for firm matches. Clone size is given for some rows only: seen once, a few or many times, or a class if the clone is expanded.

>TRBJ1-2|.|TRBD1|TRBV6-5
CASSRGQVYGYTF
TGTGCCAGCAGTCGCGGACAGGTTTATGGCTACACCTTC
>TRBJ1-1|few|.|TRBV11-2
CASDPDGAEAFF
TGTGCCAGTGACCCTGATGGGGCGGAAGCTTTCTTT
>TRBJ2-5|.|TRBD1|TRBV11-2
CASSSRQGAETQYF
TGTGCCAGCAGCTCACGACAGGGGGCAGAGACCCAGTACTTC
>TRBJ2-5|.|TRBD1|TRBV4-3
CASSPTSTGLQETQYF
TGCGCCAGCAGCCCCACCTCGACAGGGCTCCAAGAGACCCAGTACTTC
>TRBJ2-1|.|TRBD2|TRBV27
CASSLWLTGLDFSEQFF
TGTGCCAGCAGTTTATGGTTAACGGGACTAGACTTCAGTGAGCAGTTCTTC
>TRBJ1-2|.|.|TRBV27
CASSSNVLNYGYTF
TGTGCCAGCAGTAGTAACGTCCTAAACTATGGCTACACCTTC
>TRBJ2-2|.|TRBD2|TRBV6-5
CASSFRLAGGTGELFF
TGTGCCAGCAGTTTCCGACTAGCGGGAGGTACCGGGGAGCTGTTTTTT
>TRBJ1-3|once|TRBD1|TRBV6-2/TRBV6-3
CASSSGQAVNTIYF
TGTGCCAGCAGTTCCGGACAGGCCGTAAACACCATATATTTT
>TRBJ2-2|.|TRBD1|TRBV6-4
CASSSGQPNTGELFF
TGTGCCAGCAGTTCGGGACAGCCGAACACCGGGGAGCTGTTTTTT
>TRBJ2-1|.|.|TRBV11-2
CASSYRAGNSYNEQFF
TGTGCCAGCAGCTACAGGGCCGGGAACTCCTACAATGAGCAGTTCTTC
>TRBJ2-7|few|TRBD1|TRBV7-8
CASSSDPKSTGDFYEQYF
TGTGCCAGCAGCTCTGACCCTAAATCGACAGGGGATTTTTACGAGCAGTACTTC
>TRBJ1-2|.|TRBD1|TRBV29-1
CSVEVIGTGYIGYTF
TGCAGCGTTGAAGTGATCGGGACAGGGTATATTGGCTACACCTTC
>TRBJ2-5|.|.|TRBV3-1/TRBV3-2
CASSREDTGLAQETQYF
TGTGCCAGCAGCCGGGAAGATACAGGGTTGGCCCAAGAGACCCAGTACTTC
>TRBJ2-1|.|TRBD1|TRBV5-1
CASIGQGYNEQFF
TGCGCCAGCATAGGACAGGGATACAATGAGCAGTTCTTC
>TRBJ2-3|.|.|TRBV4-2
CASSQDFGDTQYF
TGTGCCAGCAGCCAAGATTTCGGAGATACGCAGTATTTT
>TRBJ2-5|.|TRBD1|TRBV7-2
CASSSRWTGVETQYF
TGTGCCAGCAGCTCCCGGTGGACAGGAGTAGAGACCCAGTACTTC
>TRBJ2-3|.|.|TRBV5-1
CASSLVTSSDTQYF
TGCGCCAGCAGCTTGGTAACTAGTTCAGATACGCAGTATTTT
>TRBJ1-2|once|TRBD1|TRBV9
CASSIWTGGGYTF
TGTGCCAGCAGCATCTGGACAGGGGGTGGCTACACCTTC
>TRBJ1-2|.|.|TRBV14
CASSRIGGTFGYTF
TGTGCCAGCAGCCGCATCGGCGGGACTTTTGGCTACACCTTC
>TRBJ2-7|.|TRBD2|TRBV9
CASSVASGRGEQYF
TGTGCCAGCAGCGTGGCTAGCGGGAGGGGCGAGCAGTACTTC
>TRBJ1-1|.|.|TRBV24-1
CATSDFPDEAFF
TGTGCCACCAGTGATTTCCCAGATGAAGCTTTCTTT
>TRBJ2-1|.|TRBD2|TRBV6-6
CASSSSGGARNEQFF
TGTGCCAGCAGTTCTAGCGGGGGGGCTAGGAATGAGCAGTTCTTC